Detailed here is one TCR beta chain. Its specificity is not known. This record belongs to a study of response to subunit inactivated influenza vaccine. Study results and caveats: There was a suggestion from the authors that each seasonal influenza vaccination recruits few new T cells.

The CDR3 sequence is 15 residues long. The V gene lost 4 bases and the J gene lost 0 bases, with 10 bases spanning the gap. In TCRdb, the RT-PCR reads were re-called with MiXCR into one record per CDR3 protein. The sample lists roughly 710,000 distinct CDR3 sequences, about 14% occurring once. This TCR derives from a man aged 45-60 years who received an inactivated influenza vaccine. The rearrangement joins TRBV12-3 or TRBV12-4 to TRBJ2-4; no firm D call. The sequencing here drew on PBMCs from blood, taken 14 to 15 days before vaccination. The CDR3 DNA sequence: TGTGCCAGCAGTTCCTCCGGGCTAGCCAAAAACATTCAGTACTTC. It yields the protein CASSSSGLAKNIQYF.